These 29 T cell receptor beta chains share one sample of origin, sequenced in a study of cytomegalovirus exposure and HLA in healthy donors. PCR employed 60 Vbeta and 13 Jbeta primers. The table came from immunoSEQ multiplex PCR; TCRdb's copy has only in-frame clones and leaves some out. The sample has over 150,000 clones; approximately 80% are singletons. The specimen sequenced was PBMCs. These receptors originate from a man aged 30 to 39 in good health and CMV-seropositive.

The CDR3 here is CASSARSTGGNPETQYF. The CDR3, as DNA: TGTGCCAGCAGCGCTAGGTCAACAGGGGGCAATCCGGAGACCCAGTACTTC. The gene calls are TRBV9 and TRBJ2-5; the match to TRBD1 covers 9 bases. The CDR3 has 17 amino acids. Losses at the gene ends were 3 bases for V and 5 bases for J; bases not matched to a gene: 14. CDR1 and CDR2 (germline): SGDLS, YYNGEE.

This chain uses TRBV30 with TRBJ1-6; 7 bases align to TRBD1. Germline V gene sequence: CDR1 GTSNPN, CDR2 SVGIG (reference sequence). The CDR3 is 14 amino acids. The J segment lost 8 bases and the V segment lost 1 base, leaving 5 bases of the junction unmatched. The CDR3 bases are TGTGCCTGGAGTGCCCTTGACAGGGATTCACCCCTCCACTTT. It specifies CAWSALDRDSPLHF.

The count of this clone is one. The CDR3 spells CASSPGTDAGELFF. In DNA, the CDR3 is TGCGCCAGCAGCCCCGGGACAGATGCCGGGGAGCTGTTTTTT. The chain has TRBV5-1 and TRBJ2-2; 7 bases fit TRBD1. V dropped 4 bases and J dropped 6; count of bases not matched to a gene: 6. This CDR3 contains 14 residues. The germline gives CDR1 SGHRS, CDR2 YFSETQ.

This clone was observed a few times. This chain uses TRBV27 with TRBJ2-3; 13 bases match TRBD2. This CDR3 has 17 amino acids. Germline values: CDR1 MNHEY, CDR2 SMNVEV (reference sequence). Trimming removed 1 base from V and 2 bases from J; junction bases left unmatched: 3. The CDR3 here is CASSLLTSGGTTDTQYF. As DNA, the CDR3 is TGTGCCAGCAGTTTATTGACTAGCGGGGGGACCACAGATACGCAGTATTTT.

The chain employs TRBV6-5 and TRBJ1-5; a possible D gene is TRBD1 (5 bases). CDR3 length equals 13 residues. V lost 5 bases, J lost 7 bases, and 12 bases lay in between. The germline CDR1 and CDR2 sequences are MNHEY and SVGAGI. Here the CDR3 DNA reads TGTGCCAGCAGTCAGGGACTGGGCCAGCCCCAGCATTTT. Translated: CASSQGLGQPQHF.

This chain links TRBV7-2 with TRBJ1-5; 8 bases are a match to TRBD1. The CDR3 spans 18 residues. The junction had 9 bases not matched to a gene; V was cut back by 1 base and J by 1 base. The germline V gene encodes CDR1 SGHTA and CDR2 FQGNSA. CDR3 loop: CASSLVFRGRVSNQPQHF. CDR3 DNA: TGTGCCAGCAGCTTAGTCTTCAGGGGGCGCGTCAGCAATCAGCCCCAGCATTTT.

The chain couples TRBV14 to TRBJ2-5; no clear D. The V end lost 0 bases, the J end lost 7 bases, and 9 bases lay between the germline ends. The CDR3 is 13 amino acids. Germline lookup yields CDR1 SGHDN and CDR2 FVKESK. The CDR3 reads CASSQDLAGTQYF. Written as DNA, the CDR3 is TGTGCCAGCAGCCAAGATTTGGCTGGGACCCAGTACTTC. Variable domain in full (rest from reference TRBV14 and TRBJ2-5): EAGVTQFPSHSVIEKGQTVTLRCDPISGHDNLYWYRRVMGKEIKFLLHFVKESKQDESGMPNNRFLAERTGGTYSTLKVQPAELEDSGVYFCASSQDLAGTQYFGPGTRLLVL.

The chain recombines TRBV6-1 with TRBJ1-4; D might be TRBD1 (6 bases). Germline V gives CDR1 MNHNS, CDR2 SASEGT. V gave up 1 base and J gave up 7 bases, with 13 bases separating them. This CDR3 is 15 amino acids long. The CDR3 nucleotides are TGTGCCAGCAGTGAAGAGGCAGGGGTAGCTGAAAAACTGTTTTTT. Residues: CASSEEAGVAEKLFF.

V and J are TRBV15 and TRBJ2-7; 9 bases agree with TRBD1. The CDR3 covers 14 residues. V lost 3 bases and J lost 5; bases outside the gene matches: 5. Germline V lookup: CDR1 LNHNV, CDR2 YYDKDF (reference sequence). CDR3 sequence: CATSSPGQGHEQYF. CDR3 in DNA: TGTGCCACCAGCAGTCCGGGACAGGGTCACGAGCAGTACTTC.

This chain connects TRBV9 to TRBJ2-5; D might be TRBD2 (6 bases). There are 16 residues in the CDR3. Germline loops: CDR1 SGDLS, CDR2 YYNGEE. Trimming removed 0 bases from V and 0 bases from J, with 12 bases in between. The CDR3 sequence: CASSVDRGTYQETQYF. DNA of the CDR3: TGTGCCAGCAGCGTAGATCGGGGGACTTACCAAGAGACCCAGTACTTC.

The V gene is TRBV6-5, the J gene TRBJ2-1; D uncertain. The V end was cut by 0 bases, the J end by 0 bases, with 9 bases between. The germline V gene has CDR1 MNHEY and CDR2 SVGAGI. This CDR3 has 16 amino acids. The CDR3 DNA is TGTGCCAGCAGTTACTCGAGAGTAAGCTCCTACAATGAGCAGTTCTTC. Amino acid sequence: CASSYSRVSSYNEQFF.

V and J are TRBV5-1 and TRBJ2-2; 8 nucleotides line up with TRBD2. V lost 4 bases to trimming and J lost 1 base; unmatched junction nucleotides: 9. There are 17 residues in the CDR3. The germline V gene has CDR1 SGHRS and CDR2 YFSETQ. DNA of the CDR3: TGCGCCAGCAGCATTTCCCCTGGGACTAGGAACACCGGGGAGCTGTTTTTT. Translated, it gives CASSISPGTRNTGELFF.

DNA of the CDR3: TGTGCCAGCAGCTTACCAGGCTCGAATGAGCAGTTCTTC. As protein: CASSLPGSNEQFF. The rearrangement links TRBV7-9 to TRBJ2-1; D gene unclear. The germline V gene has CDR1 SEHNR and CDR2 FQNEAQ (reference sequence). V was shortened by 2 bases and J by 7 bases, with 9 bases between the two germline ends. The CDR3 extends over 13 amino acids.

The rearrangement uses TRBV6-5 and TRBJ1-1, with D perhaps matching TRBD1 (6 bases). Trimming removed 6 bases at V and 5 bases at J, with 16 bases between. The CDR3 runs to 14 residues. Germline CDR1 is MNHEY and CDR2 is SVGAGI. CDR3 in DNA: TGTGCCAGCAGCCAGCCAGGGGTAAATACTGAAGCTTTCTTT. Translating it yields CASSQPGVNTEAFF.

CDR3: CASSSGGAGANVLTF. The DNA of the CDR3 is TGCGCCAGCAGTTCAGGGGGCGCGGGGGCCAACGTCCTGACTTTC. The chain couples TRBV5-1 to TRBJ2-6; 8 bases map to TRBD1. This CDR3 comprises 15 residues. The V gene's germline CDR1 is SGHRS and CDR2 YFSETQ. Unmatched junction bases numbered 5, after V lost 5 bases and J lost 4 bases. Based on the CDR3 plus reference TRBV5-1 and TRBJ2-6, the full variable domain is KAGVTQTPRYLIKTRGQQVTLSCSPISGHRSVSWYQQTPGQGLQFLFEYFSETQRNKGNFPGRFSGRQFSNSRSEMNVSTLELGDSALYLCASSSGGAGANVLTFGAGSRLTVL.

The V gene is TRBV27, the J gene TRBJ2-7, with a tentative D call TRBD2 (5 bases). V lost 0 bases and J 0 bases, leaving 6 bases between the germline ends. The CDR3 is made up of 14 amino acids. Germline CDR1 MNHEY, CDR2 SMNVEV (reference sequence). CDR3 coding DNA: TGTGCCAGCAGTTTATCGAGGGCCTCCTACGAGCAGTACTTC. Residues: CASSLSRASYEQYF.

The J gene is TRBJ2-7, the V gene TRBV5-1, with D possibly being TRBD1 (6 bases). This CDR3 is built from 16 residues. The germline CDR1 and CDR2 sequences are SGHRS and YFSETQ. With 4 bases removed from V and 5 bases from J, the gap between germline ends came to 22 bases. CDR3 sequence (DNA): TGCGCCAGCAGCGTGACTTCTCGGACAGTCGGGAACGAGCAGTACTTC. Amino acids: CASSVTSRTVGNEQYF.

CDR3 amino acids: CASSLPSGGPLETQYF. CDR3 coding DNA: TGCGCCAGCAGCTTGCCTAGCGGGGGACCCTTAGAGACCCAGTACTTC. The gene calls are TRBV5-1 and TRBJ2-5; 10 nucleotides match TRBD2. J lost 4 bases, V lost 1 base, and 7 bases had no gene match. This CDR3 contains 16 residues. In germline, CDR1 is SGHRS, CDR2 YFSETQ.

The chain carries TRBV19 and TRBJ1-5; TRBD1 agrees at 11 bases. The CDR3 extends over 17 amino acids. The V gene's germline CDR1 is LNHDA and CDR2 SQIVND (reference sequence). After removal of 7 bases from V and 4 bases from J, the junction contained 12 bases not matched to a gene. The CDR3 bases are TGTGCCAGTACTCGAACGGGGGGACAGGGGGGTAATCAGCCCCAGCATTTT. The encoded protein is CASTRTGGQGGNQPQHF.

V and J are TRBV28 and TRBJ2-2; D remains unclear. Germline V lookup: CDR1 MDHEN, CDR2 SYDVKM. The CDR3 has 14 amino acids. V lost 5 bases to trimming and J lost 5 bases, with 12 bases between them. Here the CDR3 DNA reads TGTGCCAGCAGTCTTGAGGTACGGACCGGGGAGCTGTTTTTT. Translating gives CASSLEVRTGELFF.

The rearrangement uses TRBV6-5 and TRBJ1-2, with a weak D call TRBD1 (5 bases). Germline lookup yields CDR1 MNHEY and CDR2 SVGAGI. CDR3 length: 14 amino acids. V lost 0 bases, J lost 2 bases, and 7 bases lay in between. The CDR3 bases are TGTGCCAGCAGTTACTCGGCAGGGAACTATGGCTACACCTTC. Protein: CASSYSAGNYGYTF.

This chain links TRBV29-1 with TRBJ1-4, with D possibly matching TRBD1 (6 bases). V was clipped by 4 bases and J by 0 bases, with 9 bases between them. This CDR3 has 14 amino acids. Germline V gene data show CDR1 as SQVTM and CDR2 as ANQGSEA. In nucleotides, the CDR3 is TGCAGCGTTGGACGGACAGCAACTAATGAAAAACTGTTTTTT. Encoded protein: CSVGRTATNEKLFF.

The chain couples TRBV30 to TRBJ2-1, with TRBD1 as a possible D gene (6 bases). This CDR3 spans 13 amino acids. The V gene's germline CDR1 is GTSNPN and CDR2 SVGIG (reference sequence). Trimming pared 2 bases from V and 9 bases from J, leaving 14 bases between. The CDR3 loop is CAWSSSGAVEQFF. The CDR3 DNA follows: TGTGCCTGGAGTTCTTCAGGGGCTGTTGAGCAGTTCTTC.

The chain is built from TRBV6-1 and TRBJ1-2; 10 bases are shared with TRBD1. The CDR3 spans 13 residues. With 6 bases clipped from V and 8 bases from J, the junction kept 6 bases outside the gene matches. The germline CDR1 and CDR2 sequences are MNHNS and SASEGT. The CDR3, as DNA: TGTGCCAGCAGCGTAGACAGGGGGCGAGGCTACACCTTC. The encoded protein is CASSVDRGRGYTF.

The rearrangement links TRBV9 to TRBJ2-2; D not resolved. This CDR3 comprises 14 residues. Deletions cut 0 bases from V and 3 bases from J, with 6 bases between. Germline lookup yields CDR1 SGDLS and CDR2 YYNGEE. The CDR3 DNA is TGTGCCAGCAGCGTAGATGTCGACACCGGGGAGCTGTTTTTT. Encoded protein: CASSVDVDTGELFF.

The gene calls are TRBV6-1 and TRBJ1-1; no clear D. V was trimmed by 7 bases and J by 2 bases, leaving 11 bases between them. Looked up from germline, CDR1 is MNHNS and CDR2 is SASEGT. This CDR3 contains 13 residues. The CDR3 region has the DNA TGTGCCAGCATCGCCGGGATTAACACTGAAGCTTTCTTT. Residues: CASIAGINTEAFF.

In its sample, this clone was seen once. The genes are TRBV28 and TRBJ1-5; 9 bases line up with TRBD1. Germline assignment: CDR1 MDHEN and CDR2 SYDVKM. V lost 4 bases and J lost 6; bases outside the gene matches: 10. The CDR3 length is 16 residues. This CDR3 reads CASSYLRDRVGQPQHF. The CDR3 DNA sequence: TGTGCCAGCAGTTACCTCCGGGACAGGGTCGGTCAGCCCCAGCATTTT.

The chain employs TRBV7-2 and TRBJ2-7, with TRBD1 as a possible D gene (6 bases). CDR1 is SGHTA, CDR2 FQGNSA, per germline. The CDR3 has 14 residues. Trimming cost V 5 bases and J 4 bases, with 15 bases left between them. As DNA, the CDR3 is TGTGCCAGCAGCCAACTCGGGACATTTTACGAGCAGTACTTC. It codes for CASSQLGTFYEQYF.

The chain uses TRBV5-6 and TRBJ1-6, with 8 bases fitting TRBD1. Germline lookup yields CDR1 SGHDT and CDR2 YYEEEE. Losses at the gene ends were 4 bases for V and 7 bases for J; bases not matched to a gene: 7. The CDR3 totals 15 residues. The chain's CDR3 is CASSILGTGNSPLHF. The DNA of the CDR3 is TGTGCCAGCAGCATCCTTGGGACAGGAAATTCACCCCTCCACTTT.